Here is one TCR beta chain with its context. Germline loops: CDR1 SQVTM, CDR2 ANQGSEA. This CDR3 is built from 14 residues. The V segment lost 6 bases and the J segment 5 bases; nucleotides outside the gene matches: 11. These data belong to a study of blood T cell repertoires in COVID-19. Study-wide context: COVID-19 samples, acute and convalescent, were from the United States, Italy and Spain. T cells, B-cell-depleted T cells, or PBMCs provided the cDNA or gDNA that served as material.

Original processing notes: Researchers report that nucleated cell counts were estimated from reference gene primer amplification. Data came from immunoSEQ multiplex PCR; TCRdb stores just in-frame clones and leaves some out. D and trimming come from the DNA, and the V and J calls and clone size come from that table. The profile shows approximately 280,000 clones, 75% to 85% of them singletons. Sequenced sample: peripheral blood. The chain couples TRBV29-1 to TRBJ2-5; 8 nucleotides agree with TRBD2. The receptor's source is a man aged 50 to 60 with active or convalescent COVID-19. In DNA, the CDR3 is TGCAGCGTGAACAGACTAGCGCGGTCGGAGACCCAGTACTTC. This encodes CSVNRLARSETQYF. Full variable domain (outside the CDR3, taken from reference TRBV29-1 and TRBJ2-5): SAVISQKPSRDICQRGTSLTIQCQVDSQVTMMFWYRQQPGQSLTLIATANQGSEATYESGFVIDKFPISRPNLTFSTLTVSNMSPEDSSIYLCSVNRLARSETQYFGPGTRLLVL.